What follows are 27 T cell receptor beta chains derived from one specimen sequenced in a study of blood T cell repertoires in COVID-19. The method was immunoSEQ multiplex PCR; TCRdb's version includes in-frame clones alone and lacks a portion of them. The sample yields tens of thousands of clones, about 85% seen once. The sample was peripheral blood. The source is a man aged 45-65 years with active COVID-19.

This chain joins TRBV28 and TRBJ2-1, with 9 bases fitting TRBD1. The V and J ends lost 4 bases and 12 bases, in that order; junction bases with no gene match: 13. The CDR3 spans 15 residues. The V gene's germline CDR1 is MDHEN and CDR2 SYDVKM. The CDR3 sequence is CASSWGQGRYHGQFF. The DNA of the CDR3 is TGTGCCAGCAGTTGGGGACAGGGCCGATATCATGGGCAGTTCTTC.

The rearrangement joins TRBV5-4 to TRBJ1-2; 10 nucleotides line up with TRBD1. The CDR3 is 13 amino acids. V was pared by 10 bases and J by 2 bases, with 5 bases of the junction left unmatched. Germline lookup yields CDR1 SGHNT and CDR2 YYREEE (reference sequence). The chain's CDR3 is CACTGQGNYGYTF. The CDR3 nucleotides read TGTGCCTGTACGGGACAGGGGAACTATGGCTACACCTTC.

This clone has just one count. The genes are TRBV5-4 and TRBJ1-1; D may be TRBD1 (6 bases). The germline V and J ends were trimmed by 4 bases and 3 bases, with 10 bases remaining between them. Germline assignment: CDR1 SGHNT and CDR2 YYREEE (reference sequence). The CDR3 totals 13 residues. CDR3 sequence (DNA): TGTGCCAGCAGCCCGGACAGCTACACTGAAGCTTTCTTT. It translates to CASSPDSYTEAFF.

The sample holds a few counts of this clone. This rearrangement joins TRBV6-2 or TRBV6-3 to TRBJ1-4; unclear D gene. Germline assignment: CDR1 MNHEY and CDR2 SVGEGT. The length of the CDR3 is 14 residues. V was pared by 6 bases and J by 3 bases, with 11 bases between. The CDR3: CASSPTTANEKLFF. CDR3 DNA: TGTGCCAGCAGCCCGACAACGGCTAATGAAAAACTGTTTTTT.

This clone has more than one count but fewer than ten. V usage is TRBV11-3 and J usage is TRBJ1-3; 7 bases fit TRBD1. The CDR3 consists of 13 residues. Losses at the gene ends were 7 bases for V and 4 bases for J; bases not matched to a gene: 4. Germline V gene data show CDR1 as SGHNT and CDR2 as YENEEA. CDR3 protein: CASTQGTGNTIYF. CDR3 nucleotides: TGTGCCAGCACACAGGGGACAGGAAACACCATATATTTT. Supplemented by reference TRBV11-3 and TRBJ1-3, the full variable domain reads EAGVVQSPRYKIIEKKQPVAFWCNPISGHNTLYWYLQNLGQGPELLIRYENEEAVDDSQLPKDRFSAERLKGVDSTLKIQPAELGDSAVYLCASTQGTGNTIYFGEGSWLTVV.

The chain employs TRBV11-2 and TRBJ2-7; D gene uncertain. Looked up from germline, CDR1 is SGHAT and CDR2 is FQNNGV. The CDR3 consists of 12 residues. With 5 bases removed from V and 3 bases from J, the gap between germline ends came to 8 bases. CDR3 amino acids: CASSRQGYEQYF. DNA of the CDR3: TGTGCCAGCAGCCGACAAGGCTACGAGCAGTACTTC.

The V gene is TRBV19, the J gene TRBJ2-3, with a tentative D call TRBD2 (6 bases). CDR1 is LNHDA, CDR2 SQIVND, per germline (reference sequence). Trimming took 8 bases from V and 3 from J, leaving 18 bases between them. The CDR3 consists of 15 residues. The CDR3 DNA follows: TGTGCCAGTCAGGTCGGAGGGGTCAAAACAGATACGCAGTATTTT. Protein sequence: CASQVGGVKTDTQYF.

This rearrangement joins TRBV7-9 to TRBJ2-7; TRBD1 might be the D (6 bases). Looked up from germline, CDR1 is SEHNR and CDR2 is FQNEAQ (reference sequence). The CDR3 runs 15 residues. Trimming removed 3 bases from V and 5 bases from J, with 17 bases in between. The CDR3: CASSFTGTWADEQYF. DNA for the CDR3: TGTGCCAGCAGCTTCACCGGGACATGGGCCGACGAGCAGTACTTC.

V is TRBV7-2 and J is TRBJ2-1, with 10 positions matching TRBD2. With V trimmed by 5 bases and J by 4 bases, 5 bases remained unmatched. This CDR3 spans 15 amino acids. The germline CDR1 and CDR2 sequences are SGHTA and FQGNSA. CDR3 bases: TGTGCCAGCAGCGCCAGCGGGGGGGCGTACAATGAGCAGTTCTTC. Protein product: CASSASGGAYNEQFF.

This chain uses TRBV4-2 with TRBJ2-1; D remains ambiguous. Looked up from germline, CDR1 is LGHNA and CDR2 is YNFKEQ. The CDR3 is made up of 13 amino acids. V shed 3 bases and J shed 9 bases, with 12 bases lying between them. CDR3 amino acids: CASSHIKAAEQFF. The CDR3 coding sequence is TGTGCCAGCAGCCATATTAAGGCGGCTGAGCAGTTCTTC.

The chain employs TRBV9 and TRBJ1-1; 11 bases agree with TRBD1. CDR3 length: 16 amino acids. Losses at the gene ends were 4 bases for V and 5 bases for J; bases not matched to a gene: 10. Germline CDR1 is SGDLS and CDR2 is YYNGEE. Written as DNA, the CDR3 is TGTGCCAGCAGCCCCCGGGACAGGGGGAGGAGGACTGAAGCTTTCTTT. Translation gives CASSPRDRGRRTEAFF.

The chain couples TRBV4-3 to TRBJ2-3; tentative D call: TRBD1 (6 bases). Deletions cut 3 bases from V and 3 bases from J, with 16 bases between. This CDR3 is 16 amino acids long. Germline CDR1 is LGHNA and CDR2 is YSLEER. As DNA, the CDR3 is TGCGCCAGCAGCCAGACATGGACAGCTACGACAGATACGCAGTATTTT. The encoded protein is CASSQTWTATTDTQYF.

CDR3 DNA sequence: TGTGCCAGCAGCCAAACGGACAGGGGACAGTACTTC. This translates into CASSQTDRGQYF. The chain combines TRBV3-1 (or the pseudogene TRBV3-2) with TRBJ2-4, with 9 bases aligning to TRBD1. Germline lookup yields CDR1 LGHDT and CDR2 YNNKEL (reference sequence). The CDR3 contains 12 residues. V trimming: 2 bases; J trimming: 13 bases; junction bases outside the gene matches: 3.

The V call is TRBV20-1, the J call TRBJ2-3, with 12 bases aligning to TRBD2. In germline, CDR1 is DFQATT, CDR2 SNEGSKA (reference sequence). The length of the CDR3 is 15 residues. V shed 3 bases and J 3 bases; nucleotides not matched to a gene: 4. The CDR3 nucleotides are TGCAGTGCTAGTCCTAGCGGGGGGGTAACAGATACGCAGTATTTT. Protein product: CSASPSGGVTDTQYF.

This clone was counted between two and nine times. V and J are TRBV5-1 and TRBJ2-7, with D possibly matching TRBD1 (6 bases). Germline assignment: CDR1 SGHRS and CDR2 YFSETQ. The CDR3 consists of 14 residues. Trimming removed 4 bases from V and 4 bases from J, with 15 bases in between. CDR3 residues: CASSGTGLGYEQYF. The CDR3, as DNA: TGCGCCAGCAGCGGAACAGGGCTGGGATACGAGCAGTACTTC.

This chain uses TRBV5-1 with TRBJ1-1, with D perhaps TRBD1 (6 bases). Germline V gene data show CDR1 as SGHRS and CDR2 as YFSETQ. The CDR3 spans 15 residues. Between the trimmed V and J ends, which lost 4 bases and 1 base, there was a span of 14 bases. CDR3 bases: TGCGCCAGCAGCACCGGACAGACACCGAACACTGAAGCTTTCTTT. Amino acids: CASSTGQTPNTEAFF.

The chain employs TRBV10-3 and TRBJ2-2; weak D call: TRBD2 (5 bases). CDR1 and CDR2 (germline): ENHRY, SYGVKD. V was clipped by 3 bases and J by 5 bases, with 7 bases between them. The CDR3 sequence is 13 residues long. The CDR3 loop reads CAISDRGTGELFF. CDR3 coding DNA: TGTGCCATCAGTGATCGAGGGACCGGGGAGCTGTTTTTT.

This clone showed up just a few times. This chain links TRBV14 with TRBJ2-2, with 8 bases matching TRBD1. Germline loops: CDR1 SGHDN, CDR2 FVKESK. CDR3 length: 16 amino acids. V lost 6 bases and J lost 2; bases outside the gene matches: 8. CDR3 sequence: CASRSAGTGNTGELFF. CDR3 DNA sequence: TGTGCCAGCAGATCCGCCGGGACAGGAAACACCGGGGAGCTGTTTTTT.

The chain recombines TRBV3-1 (or the pseudogene TRBV3-2) with TRBJ2-5; a weak D match, TRBD2 (6 bases). The CDR3 loop spans 18 amino acids. V lost 3 bases to trimming and J lost 1 base, with 21 bases between them. Per the germline V gene, CDR1 is LGHDT and CDR2 is YNNKEL (reference sequence). CDR3: CASSHPGPCGMGQETQYF. The CDR3 DNA sequence: TGTGCCAGCAGCCACCCGGGGCCATGCGGGATGGGCCAAGAGACCCAGTACTTC.

The chain links TRBV5-1 to TRBJ2-7, with TRBD2 identical over 12 bases. This CDR3 comprises 18 residues. The germline CDR1 and CDR2 sequences are SGHRS and YFSETQ. The J segment lost 1 base and the V segment lost 4 bases, leaving 12 bases of the junction unmatched. DNA for the CDR3: TGCGCCAGCAGCGTTGGACTAGCGGGAACCTTTACATCCTACGAGCAGTACTTC. It specifies CASSVGLAGTFTSYEQYF.

Written as DNA, the CDR3 is TGTGCCAGCAGCGCACAGGGTTTGGCCGGGGAGCTGTTTTTT. Encoded protein: CASSAQGLAGELFF. The chain links TRBV9 to TRBJ2-2; a possible D gene is TRBD1 (6 bases). Per germline, CDR1 SGDLS and CDR2 YYNGEE. The CDR3 has 14 amino acids. V lost 3 bases and J 6 bases, leaving 12 bases between the germline ends.

This rearrangement joins TRBV18 to TRBJ2-3; D is possibly TRBD1 (6 bases). The CDR3 is 15 residues long. The V gene lost 5 bases and the J gene lost 6 bases, with 18 bases spanning the gap. The V gene's germline CDR1 is KGHSH and CDR2 LQKENI. Written as DNA, the CDR3 is TGTGCCAGCTCAACCGGCAGGGGCGGCTTGGATACGCAGTATTTT. Amino acids: CASSTGRGGLDTQYF.

The chain carries TRBV19 and TRBJ2-3, with D possibly TRBD2 on 5 matching bases. Trimming stripped 6 bases from V and 9 bases from J, with 13 bases between. This CDR3 contains 12 residues. Germline assignment: CDR1 LNHDA and CDR2 SQIVND (reference sequence). The CDR3 nucleotides are TGTGCCAGTAGACTCAGCGGAGACACGCAGTATTTT. It specifies CASRLSGDTQYF.

This chain connects TRBV29-1 to TRBJ2-3; a weak D match, TRBD2 (5 bases). There are 13 residues in the CDR3. Trimming removed 5 bases from V and 4 bases from J, with 13 bases in between. The germline CDR1 and CDR2 sequences are SQVTM and ANQGSEA. CDR3 protein: CSVRDESPDTQYF. The CDR3 nucleotides read TGCAGCGTTCGGGATGAGTCCCCAGATACGCAGTATTTT.

CDR3 coding DNA: TGTGCCTGGGGAACCCAGGGGGCAGGTGAAAAACTGTTTTTT. Translating it yields CAWGTQGAGEKLFF. The chain uses TRBV30 and TRBJ1-4; 8 bases fit TRBD1. The ends lost 5 bases at V and 7 bases at J; junction bases unmatched: 9. Germline V gene lookup returns CDR1 GTSNPN and CDR2 SVGIG (reference sequence). The CDR3 runs 14 residues.

The V and J genes are TRBV5-8 and TRBJ2-1; 14 nucleotides align to TRBD2. This CDR3 comprises 16 residues. Germline V gene lookup returns CDR1 SGHTS and CDR2 YDEGEE. With 4 bases clipped from V and 8 bases from J, the junction kept 8 bases outside the gene matches. CDR3: CASSALTSGRADEQFF. CDR3 coding DNA: TGTGCCAGCAGCGCCCTGACTAGCGGGAGGGCCGATGAGCAGTTCTTC.

This chain joins TRBV4-3 and TRBJ2-3; 9 positions match TRBD1. Germline V gives CDR1 LGHNA, CDR2 YSLEER. The CDR3 consists of 15 residues. The V segment lost 0 bases and the J segment 8 bases; nucleotides outside the gene matches: 6. Here the CDR3 DNA reads TGCGCCAGCAGCCAAGAAGGGACAGGGTCGGGTACGCAGTATTTT. Translation: CASSQEGTGSGTQYF.